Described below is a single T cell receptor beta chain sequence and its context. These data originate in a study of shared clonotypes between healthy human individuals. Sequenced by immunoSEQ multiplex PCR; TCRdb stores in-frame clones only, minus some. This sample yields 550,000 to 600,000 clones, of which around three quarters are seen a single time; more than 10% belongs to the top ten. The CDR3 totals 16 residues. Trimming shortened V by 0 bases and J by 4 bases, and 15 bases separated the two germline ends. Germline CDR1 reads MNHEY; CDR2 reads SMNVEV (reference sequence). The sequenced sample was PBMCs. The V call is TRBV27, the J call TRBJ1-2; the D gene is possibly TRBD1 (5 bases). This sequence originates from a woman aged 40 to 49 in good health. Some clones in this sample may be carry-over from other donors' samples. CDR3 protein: CASSLSAGRAGYGYTF. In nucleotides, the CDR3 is TGTGCCAGCAGTTTATCGGCGGGCAGGGCGGGCTATGGCTACACCTTC.